This T cell receptor (beta chain) was obtained from a study of blood T cell repertoires in COVID-19. Study in general: COVID-19 samples, acute and convalescent, were from the United States, Italy and Spain. PBMCs, B-cell-depleted T cells, or T cells provided the cDNA or gDNA that made up the material.

Under the authors' procedure: Amplified reference gene primers provided the basis for estimating nucleated cell counts. Profiling relied on immunoSEQ multiplex PCR, and the TCRdb table lists in-frame clones only, not all of them. V and J calls plus clone size are reproduced from that table; the DNA served to infer D and trimming. The data show roughly 100,000 clones, around 84% seen once. The origin of this receptor is a man in his 60s with acute or convalescent COVID-19. Sequences were obtained from peripheral blood.

The CDR3 nucleotides are TGCGCCAGCAGCCTGGGGGCCCCACAGGGGGCAAGTAATTCACCCCTCCACTTT. This encodes CASSLGAPQGASNSPLHF. The chain employs TRBV4-1 and TRBJ1-6, with 9 bases that match TRBD1. The ends lost 4 bases at V and 6 bases at J; junction bases unmatched: 13. CDR1 MGHRA and CDR2 YSYEKL come from the germline V gene. This CDR3 is built from 18 residues.